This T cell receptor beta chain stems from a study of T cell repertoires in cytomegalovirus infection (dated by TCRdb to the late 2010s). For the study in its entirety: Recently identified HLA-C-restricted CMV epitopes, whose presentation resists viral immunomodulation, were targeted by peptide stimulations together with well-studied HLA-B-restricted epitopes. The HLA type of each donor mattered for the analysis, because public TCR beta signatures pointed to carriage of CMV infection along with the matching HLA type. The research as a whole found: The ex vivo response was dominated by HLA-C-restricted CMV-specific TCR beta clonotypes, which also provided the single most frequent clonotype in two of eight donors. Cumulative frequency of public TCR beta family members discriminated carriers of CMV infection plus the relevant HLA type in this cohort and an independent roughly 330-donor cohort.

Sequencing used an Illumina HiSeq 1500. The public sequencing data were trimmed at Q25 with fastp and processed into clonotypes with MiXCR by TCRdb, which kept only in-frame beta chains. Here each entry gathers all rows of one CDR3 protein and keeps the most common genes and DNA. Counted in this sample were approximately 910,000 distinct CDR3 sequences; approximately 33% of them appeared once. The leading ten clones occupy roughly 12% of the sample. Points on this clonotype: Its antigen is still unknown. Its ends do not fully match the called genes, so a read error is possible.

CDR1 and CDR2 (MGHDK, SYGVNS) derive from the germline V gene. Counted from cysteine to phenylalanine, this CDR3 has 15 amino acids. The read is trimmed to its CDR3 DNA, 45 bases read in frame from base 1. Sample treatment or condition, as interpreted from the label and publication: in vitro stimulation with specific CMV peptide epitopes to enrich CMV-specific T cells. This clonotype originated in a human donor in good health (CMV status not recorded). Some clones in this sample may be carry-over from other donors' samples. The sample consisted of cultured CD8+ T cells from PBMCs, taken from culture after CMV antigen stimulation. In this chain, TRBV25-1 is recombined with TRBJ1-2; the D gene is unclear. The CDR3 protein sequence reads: CANSEYWEGPGGYTF. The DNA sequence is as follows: TGTGCCAACAGTGAATACTGGGAAGGGCCGGGTGGCTACACCTTC.